The clone carrying this TCR beta chain was picked up many times. Amplification of TCR beta CDR3 regions used RNA as the template. When the TCR CDR3 underwent first-round RT-PCR, the HTBI primer set was used. In TCRdb, the multiplex PCR reads were re-called with MiXCR into one record per CDR3 protein. The sample holds 550,000 to 700,000 distinct CDR3 sequences, about half seen once. V gave up 5 bases and J gave up 5 bases; unmatched junction bases: 10. The CDR3 length is 16 residues. Germline CDR1 reads SGHAT; CDR2 reads FQNNGV. This sample is drawn from a study of T cells in Graves' hyperthyroidism and ophthalmopathy.

This chain connects TRBV11-2 to TRBJ2-2; the match to TRBD1 covers 8 bases. Sequencing was done on a sample of peripheral blood or thyroid tissue (not recorded which). This clonotype originated in an adult woman with Graves' disease, either hyperthyroidism or ophthalmopathy (not recorded which). The CDR3 bases are TGTGCCAGCAGCCGGAGGTCCAGGGGGCGTACCGGGGAGCTGTTTTTT. Protein: CASSRRSRGRTGELFF. Complete variable domain (other parts from reference TRBV11-2 and TRBJ2-2): EAGVAQSPRYKIIEKRQSVAFWCNPISGHATLYWYQQILGQGPKLLIQFQNNGVVDDSQLPKDRFSAERLKGVDSTLKIQPAKLEDSAVYLCASSRRSRGRTGELFFGEGSRLTVL.